This TCR beta chain was documented in a study of identical twins. Whole-study results and caveats: Insertions ran lower in abundant cord blood beta clonotypes, though not in memory repertoires. Among beta out-of-frame sequences, excess sharing between twins appeared weaker.

No donor was unhealthy or non-Caucasian. The germline V gene has CDR1 SGHVS and CDR2 FQNEAQ. This CDR3 is built from 11 residues. Trimming stripped 3 bases from V and 6 bases from J, with 6 bases between. TCRdb redid the calling of the 5' RACE reads with MiXCR, one entry per CDR3 protein. Among a few hundred thousand distinct CDR3 sequences listed, 9% to 15% were seen once. As regards this clonotype: Its antigen is unknown.

These data were likewise used in another study, on yellow fever vaccine responses in identical twins.

The chain recombines TRBV7-8 with TRBJ2-7, with D hard to call. The receptor's source is a woman under 30 in good health. Sequencing was done on a sample of CD8+ T cells sorted from blood. This CDR3 is CASSLTGEQYV. CDR3 sequence (DNA): TGTGCCAGCAGCTTGACCGGCGAGCAGTACGTC.